This entry lists 14 T cell receptor beta chains sequenced from one sample in a study of OX40 agonist ivuxolimab in advanced cancers. Libraries were prepared by immunoSEQ multiplex PCR; TCRdb keeps only in-frame clonotypes and omits some of them. In the table there are about 32,000 clones, about 87% of which are singletons. This specimen was CD4+ or CD8+ T cells sorted from blood, taken in a trial of the OX40 agonist ivuxolimab. The receptors were gathered from an adult with an advanced solid tumor such as melanoma, head and neck, liver or kidney cancer.

The rearrangement joins TRBV11-3 to TRBJ2-3, with 11 bases lining up with TRBD1. Germline V lookup: CDR1 SGHNT, CDR2 YENEEA. V dropped 3 bases and J dropped 10; count of bases not matched to a gene: 12. This CDR3 has 16 amino acids. The CDR3 DNA follows: TGTGCCAGCAGCTTGCGGGGAGAGGAGGGACAGGGGGCGCAGTATTTT. This gives the protein CASSLRGEEGQGAQYF.

The chain joins TRBV5-1 to TRBJ2-7, with 12 positions matching TRBD1. The junction had 8 bases not matched to a gene; V was cut back by 4 bases and J by 6 bases. The CDR3 is 15 residues long. Germline lookup yields CDR1 SGHRS and CDR2 YFSETQ. The CDR3 nucleotides read TGCGCCAGCAGCCCGGGGACAGGGGGCGCGGGCGAGCAGTACTTC. Its translation: CASSPGTGGAGEQYF.

For the CDR3, the DNA is TGTGCCAGCAGTTGGCCAGGGGGCTACGAGCAGTACTTC. Amino acids: CASSWPGGYEQYF. This sequence joins TRBV27 and TRBJ2-7; 7 bases fit TRBD1. Germline trimming cut 4 bases from V and 3 bases from J; bases unmatched to any gene: 3. There are 13 residues in the CDR3. Per germline, CDR1 MNHEY and CDR2 SMNVEV (reference sequence).

The rearrangement uses TRBV27 and TRBJ2-1; the D gene could be TRBD1 or TRBD2 (6 bases each). The CDR3 spans 14 residues. The germline gives CDR1 MNHEY, CDR2 SMNVEV (reference sequence). V was clipped by 3 bases and J by 7 bases, with 13 bases between them. The CDR3: CASSFTRGRNEQFF. DNA of the CDR3: TGTGCCAGCAGTTTTACGAGGGGGAGGAATGAGCAGTTCTTC.

This sequence joins TRBV7-8 and TRBJ1-2; unclear D gene. V lost 3 bases, J lost 6 bases, and 11 bases lay in between. The CDR3 covers 13 residues. Germline-derived CDR1 and CDR2 are SGHVS and FQNEAQ. CDR3 bases: TGTGCCAGCAGCTTTGGTGGCGGAGATGGCTACACCTTC. Translated, it gives CASSFGGGDGYTF.

J is TRBJ2-7 and V is TRBV28; D is ambiguous. The V gene lost 3 bases and the J gene lost 7 bases, with 7 bases spanning the gap. This CDR3 is built from 11 residues. The germline CDR1 and CDR2 sequences are MDHEN and SYDVKM. CDR3 region: CASSFSSEQYF. CDR3 bases: TGTGCCAGCAGTTTTAGTTCGGAGCAGTACTTC.

The chain links TRBV28 to TRBJ2-7; TRBD2 matches at 11 bases. Germline V gene sequence: CDR1 MDHEN, CDR2 SYDVKM. Unmatched junction bases numbered 6, after V lost 6 bases and J lost 2 bases. This CDR3 comprises 15 residues. CDR3 in DNA: TGTGCCAGCAGAGCAGGGACTAGCGGAACCTACGAGCAGTACTTC. It is translated as CASRAGTSGTYEQYF.

The sample holds one count of this clone. This sequence joins TRBV27 and TRBJ2-1; 9 nucleotides agree with TRBD2. The length of the CDR3 is 16 residues. Trimming at V came to 6 bases and at J to 9 bases, leaving 15 bases not matched to a gene. Germline-derived CDR1 and CDR2 are MNHEY and SMNVEV (reference sequence). The CDR3 region has the DNA TGTGCCAGCAGAGCCCTCGGATTAGCGGGGGAGGGTGAGCAGTTCTTC. This codes for CASRALGLAGEGEQFF.

This clone is a singleton in its sample. The chain is built from TRBV29-1 and TRBJ2-3, with no clear D. The CDR3 contains 11 residues. Trimming pared 7 bases from V and 5 bases from J, leaving 10 bases between. From germline, CDR1 is SQVTM and CDR2 ANQGSEA. The CDR3 loop is CSDRPVDTQYF. In DNA, the CDR3 is TGCAGCGATCGACCAGTAGATACGCAGTATTTT.

The rearrangement uses TRBV7-6 and TRBJ2-7, with D perhaps matching TRBD1 (6 bases). Germline lookup yields CDR1 SGHVS and CDR2 FNYEAQ. V gave up 1 base and J gave up 2 bases, with 12 bases separating them. The CDR3 spans 15 residues. The CDR3 DNA is TGTGCCAGCAGCTTAGAGAGGGACAACCCCTACGAGCAGTACTTC. Encoded protein: CASSLERDNPYEQYF. The whole variable domain, filled in from reference TRBV7-6 and TRBJ2-7, reads GAGVSQSPRYKVTKRGQDVALRCDPISGHVSLYWYRQALGQGPEFLTYFNYEAQQDKSGLPNDRFSAERPEGSISTLTIQRTEQRDSAMYRCASSLERDNPYEQYFGPGTRLTVT.

The rearrangement links TRBV2 to TRBJ2-7, with TRBD1 identical over 10 bases. CDR1 SNHLY and CDR2 FYNNEI come from the germline V gene. Trimming at V came to 5 bases and at J to 2 bases, leaving 15 bases not matched to a gene. CDR3 length equals 18 residues. CDR3 in DNA: TGTGCCAGCAGTTATAACCCGACAGGGGGCGAACACCCCTACGAGCAGTACTTC. Its protein product is CASSYNPTGGEHPYEQYF.

The rearrangement links TRBV23-1 to TRBJ1-2; weak D call: TRBD1 (5 bases). TRBV23-1 counts as an open reading frame of uncertain function. The V and J ends lost 10 bases and 3 bases respectively, with 9 bases between them. The CDR3 consists of 11 residues. This chain's CDR3 is CAIGVDYGYTF. The CDR3 DNA is TGCGCCATAGGGGTGGACTATGGCTACACCTTC.

The J gene is TRBJ2-1, the V gene TRBV15; D is ambiguous. Germline CDR1 and CDR2: LNHNV and YYDKDF (reference sequence). The CDR3 sequence is 12 residues long. The V end was cut by 4 bases, the J end by 9 bases, with 10 bases between. The CDR3 DNA is TGTGCCACCAGCACCATGGGATTTGAGCAGTTCTTC. This gives the protein CATSTMGFEQFF. Combining the CDR3 with reference TRBV15 and TRBJ2-1 gives the whole variable domain DAMVIQNPRYQVTQFGKPVTLSCSQTLNHNVMYWYQQKSSQAPKLLFHYYDKDFNNEADTPDNFQSRRPNTSFCFLDIRSPGLGDTAMYLCATSTMGFEQFFGPGTRLTVL.

The chain combines TRBV27 with TRBJ2-7, with D unclear. CDR1 and CDR2 (germline): MNHEY, SMNVEV (reference sequence). Trimming cost V 5 bases and J 3 bases, with 5 bases left between them. The CDR3 sequence is 11 residues long. CDR3 residues: CASSPVYEQYF. CDR3 DNA: TGTGCCAGCAGTCCGGTCTACGAGCAGTACTTC.